A single T cell receptor (beta chain) is shown here with its context. Its recognized antigen is unknown. CDR3 length: 12 amino acids, cysteine to phenylalanine. No coding sequence is recorded. CDR1 and CDR2 are read off the germline V gene (reference sequence) as DFQATT and SNEGSKA. For each CD8+ T cell subset, flow sorting was done in triplicate, and 300,000 or so cells per subset went directly into RLT lysis buffer. Peripheral blood mononuclear cells were isolated from buffy coats by standard density gradient centrifugation. An RNeasy Mini Kit was used to extract total RNA from the sorted cells. The data derive from a study of CXCR3-negative and CXCR3-positive naive CD8 T cells (dated by TCRdb to about 2019). For context, the study as a whole: In total, 130 million to 150 million TRB reads were obtained, or roughly 1.5 +/- 0.3 million reads per library. Diversity and physicochemical repertoire analyses covered around 10 donors pooled from two independent experiments. For the TRBV-TRBJ cluster analysis, the naive subsets came from roughly 5 donors, while the memory cells came from 3 donors.

Study-level results and caveats: TRBV-TRBJ usage was similar between naive CXCR3-negative and CXCR3-positive cells from the same donor, while memory cells showed distinct patterns. CXCR3 expression partially decreased after cryopreservation, so most assays used freshly isolated PBMCs. Because surface CD5, which has been linked to self-reactivity in mice, was comparable between naive subsets, TCR interaction strength was also inferred from TRB CDR3 physicochemical properties. Comparably high repertoire diversity was found in both naive subsets, whereas much lower repertoire diversity was found in memory CD8+ T cells.

TCRdb lists the instrument as NextSeq 550. The Human TCR Profiling Kit (MiLaboratory) was used to prepare UMI-labeled 5' RACE TRB cDNA libraries. cDNA synthesis used the entire amount of extracted RNA, and PCR amplification then used the entire amount of cDNA produced. Libraries were prepared in parallel using an identical number of PCR cycles. The authors processed their data as follows. About 50,000 +/- 10,000 unique UMI-labeled TRB cDNA molecules per library were extracted with MIGEC and MiXCR, with at least two reads per UMI required. Each library averaged roughly 36,000 +/- 9,600 functional in-frame TRB CDR3 nucleotide clonotypes without stop codons. After downsampling to 5000 UMI-labeled TRB molecules per sample, diversity metrics, including normalized Shannon-Wiener and Chao1, were computed in VDJtools. VDJtools was used to calculate clonotype-size-weighted physicochemical properties of the central five CDR3 residues, namely interaction energy, strength, volume and Kidera factor 4. The reads were reprocessed in TCRdb, with one entry per CDR3 protein sequence and no accompanying DNA. The V and J calls were not made by the authors but by TCRdb's processing. The table of this sample itemizes approximately 60,000 distinct CDR3 sequences. Roughly a quarter of the sample is held by the ten biggest clonotypes.

This chain joins TRBV20-1 to TRBJ1-1; the TCRdb D gene call, TRBD1, has no DNA to confirm it. The specimen was memory CD8+ T cells from blood. The sample's cell subset or site, from its label and the paper: conventional CD8+ memory T cells (TMEM), sorted as controls. The TCR sequence derives from a human donor in good health. Some clones in this sample may be carry-over from other donors' samples. The CDR3 reads CGARPGDTEAFF.